Below, one TCR beta chain is given with its context. The record originates from a study of blood T cell repertoires in COVID-19. Overall study context: COVID-19 samples, acute and convalescent, were from the United States, Italy and Spain. T cells, B-cell-depleted T cells, or PBMCs provided the cDNA or gDNA that served as material.

The CDR3 totals 11 residues. V lost 4 bases, J lost 4 bases, and 5 bases lay in between. As handled by the study authors: Using reference gene primer amplification, nucleated cell counts were estimated. The protocol was immunoSEQ multiplex PCR, while the TCRdb copy is restricted to in-frame clones and leaves out a portion. V, J and clone size are taken as reported in that table, and D and trimming were inferred from the DNA itself. Of about 250,000 clones listed, roughly 80% were seen once; the top ten hold over 7.5%. The sequencing input was peripheral blood. This TCR was sampled from an older man with acute or convalescent COVID-19. The chain has TRBV12-3 or TRBV12-4 and TRBJ2-7; D is undetermined. The chain's CDR3 is CASSSRYEQYF. CDR3 nucleotide sequence: TGTGCCAGCAGTTCCAGATACGAGCAGTACTTC.